These 16 T cell receptor beta chains originate from one sample sequenced in a study of T cell changes during pregnancy in multiple sclerosis (dated by TCRdb to between 2018 and 2020). Receptors were amplified or captured by the immunoSEQ multiplex PCR assay. In TCRdb, the immuneACCESS table is reduced to in-frame sequences with V and J assigned. These tables do not hold every clone; where another copy was compared, an unresolved V gene accounts for under half, and the others remain unexplained. The sample records tens of thousands of clones, roughly 90% of which are singletons. The top ten hold about 7% of the sample. The specimen comprised CD8+ T cells from peripheral blood mononuclear cells, sampled in the second trimester of pregnancy. The receptor set was obtained from a female donor with multiple sclerosis, enrolled in a pregnancy study.

The V call is TRBV7-3, the J call TRBJ2-1, with TRBD2 identical over 13 bases. J was trimmed by 5 bases and V by 4 bases; bases with no gene match: 2. The CDR3 loop spans 15 amino acids. Germline lookup yields CDR1 SGHTA and CDR2 FQGTGA. This CDR3 is CASSSGLAGNNEQFF. The CDR3, as DNA: TGTGCCAGCAGCTCGGGACTAGCGGGAAACAATGAGCAGTTCTTC.

The table lists this clone with a count of one. This chain joins TRBV10-3 and TRBJ2-7, with no clear D. CDR1 is ENHRY, CDR2 SYGVKD, per germline. V lost 2 bases and J 1 base, leaving 6 bases between the germline ends. This CDR3 region has 13 residues. The CDR3 DNA sequence: TGTGCCATCAGTGAGGTGGCATCCTACGAGCAGTACTTC. Amino acid sequence: CAISEVASYEQYF.

The rearrangement joins TRBV19 to TRBJ1-1, with 9 bases aligning to TRBD1. CDR3 length: 15 amino acids. Germline loops: CDR1 LNHDA, CDR2 SQIVND (reference sequence). Germline trimming cut 5 bases from V and 7 bases from J; bases unmatched to any gene: 11. This chain's CDR3 is CASSPRPGTGFEAFF. The CDR3 bases are TGTGCCAGTAGTCCTCGACCCGGGACAGGGTTTGAAGCTTTCTTT.

The J gene is TRBJ1-1, the V gene TRBV13; D may be TRBD1 (5 bases). In germline, CDR1 is PRHDT, CDR2 FYEKMQ (reference sequence). The CDR3 spans 15 residues. Trimming removed 4 bases at V and 1 base at J, with 13 bases between. CDR3 coding DNA: TGTGCCAGCAGCTCTCTCGGGGGGTCGAACACTGAAGCTTTCTTT. Amino acids: CASSSLGGSNTEAFF.

V gene TRBV28 combines with J gene TRBJ2-7, with 12 bases lining up with TRBD2. Germline trimming cut 2 bases from V and 0 bases from J; bases unmatched to any gene: 8. CDR1 is MDHEN, CDR2 SYDVKM, per germline. This CDR3 spans 18 amino acids. CDR3 in DNA: TGTGCCAGCAGTTTACCGCTAGCGGGAGGGCCGGTCTCCTACGAGCAGTACTTC. It codes for CASSLPLAGGPVSYEQYF.

The CDR3 bases are TGTGCCAGCAGCCCCCGACAGGGGGATCACGACAGTGAGACCCAGTACTTC. Encoded protein: CASSPRQGDHDSETQYF. This sequence joins TRBV11-1 and TRBJ2-5, with 9 positions matching TRBD1. Trimming cost V 5 bases and J 5 bases; bases outside gene matches: 15. CDR3 size: 17 residues. Germline V gene sequence: CDR1 SGHAT, CDR2 FQDESV (reference sequence). The full variable domain, in which reference TRBV11-1 and TRBJ2-5 provide the parts outside the CDR3, is EAEVAQSPRYKITEKSQAVAFWCDPISGHATLYWYRQILGQGPELLVQFQDESVVDDSQLPKDRFSAERLKGVDSTLKIQPAELGDSAMYLCASSPRQGDHDSETQYFGPGTRLLVL.

Judged by abundance, this clone is large. This chain links TRBV4-3 with TRBJ2-7; D is perhaps TRBD1 (5 bases). The CDR3 has 15 residues. CDR1 and CDR2 (germline): LGHNA, YSLEER. Trimming left V 1 base short and J 1 base short, with 11 bases between. The CDR3: CASSQVLDTSYEQYF. CDR3 sequence (DNA): TGCGCCAGCAGCCAAGTTCTGGACACTTCCTACGAGCAGTACTTC.

The chain couples TRBV19 to TRBJ1-2; 9 bases are a match to TRBD1. Germline V gives CDR1 LNHDA, CDR2 SQIVND (reference sequence). J lost 6 bases, V lost 5 bases, and 1 base had no gene match. This CDR3 is built from 12 residues. Here the CDR3 DNA reads TGTGCCAGTAGTCGGACAGGGGATGGCTACACCTTC. As protein: CASSRTGDGYTF.

V and J are TRBV11-3 and TRBJ2-1, with 7 bases fitting TRBD2. This CDR3 spans 14 amino acids. Trimming removed 2 bases from V and 5 bases from J; junction bases left unmatched: 3. Germline V gene sequence: CDR1 SGHNT, CDR2 YENEEA. Here the CDR3 DNA reads TGTGCCAGCAGCTTACCGGGAGGCCACAATGAGCAGTTCTTC. Translating gives CASSLPGGHNEQFF.

The rearrangement links TRBV4-2 to TRBJ2-1, with D possibly TRBD2 on 5 matching bases. The germline V gene encodes CDR1 LGHNA and CDR2 YNFKEQ. Trimming shortened V by 3 bases and J by 5 bases, and 11 bases separated the two germline ends. This CDR3 comprises 14 residues. CDR3 bases: TGTGCCAGCAGCCACCGGGGAGTGGACAATGAGCAGTTCTTC. Translation gives CASSHRGVDNEQFF.

The V gene is TRBV5-1, the J gene TRBJ2-7; possibly TRBD2 for D (5 bases). This CDR3 contains 14 residues. Trimming pared 2 bases from V and 3 bases from J, leaving 12 bases between. The germline V gene encodes CDR1 SGHRS and CDR2 YFSETQ. The CDR3 region is CASSFPDGDYEQYF. CDR3 in DNA: TGCGCCAGCAGCTTCCCGGACGGGGACTACGAGCAGTACTTC.

The chain couples TRBV6-6 to TRBJ1-2, with a tentative D call TRBD1 (6 bases). CDR1 and CDR2 from the germline V gene are MNHNY and SVGAGI (reference sequence). The V and J ends lost 6 bases and 5 bases respectively, with 22 bases between them. The CDR3 has 16 residues. The CDR3 bases are TGTGCCAGCAGAACAAAGGGGGGGGCCAGTCATTATGGCTACACCTTC. Residues: CASRTKGGASHYGYTF.

This chain joins TRBV28 and TRBJ2-3, with 14 bases fitting TRBD2. The CDR3 is made up of 18 amino acids. After removal of 6 bases from V and 3 bases from J, the junction contained 11 bases not matched to a gene. The germline CDR1 and CDR2 sequences are MDHEN and SYDVKM. The CDR3 region is CASRGLAGGFLETDTQYF. DNA for the CDR3: TGTGCCAGCAGAGGACTAGCGGGAGGTTTCTTGGAAACAGATACGCAGTATTTT.

The rearrangement uses TRBV5-1 and TRBJ2-2; 7 bases align to TRBD1. Germline loops: CDR1 SGHRS, CDR2 YFSETQ. This CDR3 has 14 amino acids. With 2 bases clipped from V and 4 bases from J, the junction kept 2 bases outside the gene matches. DNA for the CDR3: TGCGCCAGCAGCTTCGCAGGGGGCACCGGGGAGCTGTTTTTT. Protein sequence: CASSFAGGTGELFF.

The chain combines TRBV7-9 with TRBJ2-7, with 8 bases fitting TRBD2. Germline V gene sequence: CDR1 SEHNR, CDR2 FQNEAQ (reference sequence). The CDR3 loop spans 15 amino acids. The V segment lost 5 bases and the J segment 2 bases; nucleotides outside the gene matches: 8. In DNA form, the CDR3 reads TGTGCCAGCAGCACACCTGTAGCGGGGACCTACGAGCAGTACTTC. Translated, it gives CASSTPVAGTYEQYF.

V gene TRBV7-9 combines with J gene TRBJ2-5; 12 bases fit TRBD2. V lost 0 bases to trimming and J lost 0 bases; unmatched junction nucleotides: 5. Germline V gene data show CDR1 as SEHNR and CDR2 as FQNEAQ (reference sequence). The CDR3 length is 18 residues. The CDR3, as DNA: TGTGCCAGCAGCTTAGCGGCTAGCGGGAGGGGGGACCAAGAGACCCAGTACTTC. Translation gives CASSLAASGRGDQETQYF.